This T cell receptor (beta chain) comes out of a study of cytomegalovirus exposure and HLA in healthy donors. This CDR3 is 17 amino acids long. With 5 bases removed from V and 3 bases from J, the gap between germline ends came to 21 bases. Germline V gene data show CDR1 as SGHAT and CDR2 as FQDESV (reference sequence). Study-wide points: A highly shared variant cluster was judged a likely technical artifact. There were a few CMV-associated chains whose specificity for CMV antigens was confirmed in vitro. A link between a missense DCLRE1C variant and TCR beta V- and J-gene trimming emerged from a later analysis.

This clone was seen just once. Its antigen remains unidentified. PCR was performed using 60 Vbeta and 13 Jbeta primers. The data were produced by immunoSEQ multiplex PCR, yet TCRdb's version contains in-frame clones alone and is incomplete. The repertoire includes some 130,000 clones, around three quarters of them detected once, and 3.5% to 5% sits in the top ten. The source is a male donor in good health and CMV-seropositive. The chain links TRBV11-1 to TRBJ2-3; D is possibly TRBD1 (6 bases). Sequenced sample: PBMCs. CDR3 protein: CASSGRDKTFRTDTQYF. The CDR3 DNA reads as TGTGCCAGCAGCGGACGGGACAAAACGTTTAGAACAGATACGCAGTATTTT.